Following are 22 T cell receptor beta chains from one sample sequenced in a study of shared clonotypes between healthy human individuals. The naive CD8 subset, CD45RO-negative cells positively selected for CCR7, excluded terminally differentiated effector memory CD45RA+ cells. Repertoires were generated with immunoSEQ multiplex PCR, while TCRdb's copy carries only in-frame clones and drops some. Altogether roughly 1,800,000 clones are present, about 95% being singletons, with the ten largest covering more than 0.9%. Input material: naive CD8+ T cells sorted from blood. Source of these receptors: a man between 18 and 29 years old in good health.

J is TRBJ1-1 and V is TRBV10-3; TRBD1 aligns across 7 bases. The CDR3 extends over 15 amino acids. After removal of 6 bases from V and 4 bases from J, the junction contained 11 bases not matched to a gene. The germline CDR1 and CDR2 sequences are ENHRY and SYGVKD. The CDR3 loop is CAIRGQTGVVTEAFF. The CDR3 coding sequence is TGTGCCATCAGGGGGCAAACAGGGGTGGTCACTGAAGCTTTCTTT.

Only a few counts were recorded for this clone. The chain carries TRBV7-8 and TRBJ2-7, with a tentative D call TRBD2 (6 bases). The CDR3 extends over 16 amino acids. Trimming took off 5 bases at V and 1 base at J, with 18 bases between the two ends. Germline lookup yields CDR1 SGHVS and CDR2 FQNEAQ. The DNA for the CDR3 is TGTGCCAGCAGCCCTTTAGGAGGGGCCACTTCCTACGAGCAGTACTTC. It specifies CASSPLGGATSYEQYF.

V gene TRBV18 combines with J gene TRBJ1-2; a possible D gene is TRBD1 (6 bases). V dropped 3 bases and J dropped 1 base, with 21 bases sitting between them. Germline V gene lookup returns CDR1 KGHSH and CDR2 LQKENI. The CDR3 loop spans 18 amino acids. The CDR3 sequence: CASSPRLAGTRSNYGYTF. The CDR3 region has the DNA TGTGCCAGCTCACCCAGGCTAGCCGGGACACGAAGTAACTATGGCTACACCTTC.

Here the CDR3 DNA reads TGTGCCAGCAGCAAAGGGAAAGGCTACGAGCAGTACTTC. Translation gives CASSKGKGYEQYF. The chain couples TRBV21-1 to TRBJ2-7. TRBV21-1 is termed a pseudogene. The CDR3 length is 13 residues.

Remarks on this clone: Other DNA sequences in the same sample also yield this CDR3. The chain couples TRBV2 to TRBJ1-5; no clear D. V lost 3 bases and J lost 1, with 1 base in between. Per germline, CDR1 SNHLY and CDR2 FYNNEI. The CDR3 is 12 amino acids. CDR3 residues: CASSDSNQPQHF. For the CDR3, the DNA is TGTGCCAGCAGTGACAGCAATCAGCCCCAGCATTTT.

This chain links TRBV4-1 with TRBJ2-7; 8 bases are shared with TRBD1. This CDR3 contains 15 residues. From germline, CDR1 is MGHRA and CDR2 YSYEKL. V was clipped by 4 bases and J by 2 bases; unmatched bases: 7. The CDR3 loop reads CASSLLGTGTYEQYF. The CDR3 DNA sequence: TGCGCCAGCAGCCTCCTCGGGACAGGAACCTACGAGCAGTACTTC.

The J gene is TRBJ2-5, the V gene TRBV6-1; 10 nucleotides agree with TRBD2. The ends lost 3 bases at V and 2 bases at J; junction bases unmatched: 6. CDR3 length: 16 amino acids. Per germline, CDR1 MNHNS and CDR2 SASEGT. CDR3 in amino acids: CASSELAGGEQETQYF. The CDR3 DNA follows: TGTGCCAGCAGTGAGTTAGCGGGGGGTGAACAAGAGACCCAGTACTTC.

This chain's CDR3 is CASSLLRAGAPDTQYF. The CDR3 nucleotides read TGTGCCAGCAGCTTGTTGAGGGCAGGGGCACCAGATACGCAGTATTTT. This rearrangement joins TRBV5-6 to TRBJ2-3, with D perhaps matching TRBD1 (6 bases). Germline values: CDR1 SGHDT, CDR2 YYEEEE. Trimming took off 1 base at V and 4 bases at J, with 16 bases between the two ends. This CDR3 spans 16 amino acids.

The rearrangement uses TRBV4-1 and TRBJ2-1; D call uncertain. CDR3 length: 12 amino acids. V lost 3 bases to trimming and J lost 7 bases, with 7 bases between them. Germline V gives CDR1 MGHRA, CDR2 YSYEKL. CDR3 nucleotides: TGCGCCAGCAGCCACTTGGTGAATGAGCAGTTCTTC. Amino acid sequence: CASSHLVNEQFF.

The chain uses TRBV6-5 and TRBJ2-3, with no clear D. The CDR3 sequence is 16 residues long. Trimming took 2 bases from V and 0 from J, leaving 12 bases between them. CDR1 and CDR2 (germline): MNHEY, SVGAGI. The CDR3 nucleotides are TGTGCCAGCAGTTACGGTGTTAGCTTTAGCACAGATACGCAGTATTTT. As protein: CASSYGVSFSTDTQYF.

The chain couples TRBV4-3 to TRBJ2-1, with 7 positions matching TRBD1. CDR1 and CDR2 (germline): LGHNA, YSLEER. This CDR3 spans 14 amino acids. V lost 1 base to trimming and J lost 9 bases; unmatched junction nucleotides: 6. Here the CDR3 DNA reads TGCGCCAGCAGCCAAGGACAGGGTTGGGGTGAGCAGTTCTTC. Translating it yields CASSQGQGWGEQFF.

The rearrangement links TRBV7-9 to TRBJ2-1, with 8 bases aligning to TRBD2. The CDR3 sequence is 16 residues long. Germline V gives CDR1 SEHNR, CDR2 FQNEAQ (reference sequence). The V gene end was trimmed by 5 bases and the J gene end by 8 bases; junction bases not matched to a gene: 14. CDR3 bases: TGTGCCAGCAGCGGGCCATTGAGCGGGAGCTTGGATGAGCAGTTCTTC. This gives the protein CASSGPLSGSLDEQFF.

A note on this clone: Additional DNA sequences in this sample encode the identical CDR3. In DNA, the CDR3 is TGTGCCAGCAGTTACTCTGGGGAGAGCTATGGCTACACCTTC. It specifies CASSYSGESYGYTF. The gene calls are TRBV6-5 and TRBJ1-2; no reliable D call. This CDR3 spans 14 amino acids. Looked up from germline, CDR1 is MNHEY and CDR2 is SVGAGI. Trimming cost V 0 bases and J 4 bases, with 9 bases left between them.

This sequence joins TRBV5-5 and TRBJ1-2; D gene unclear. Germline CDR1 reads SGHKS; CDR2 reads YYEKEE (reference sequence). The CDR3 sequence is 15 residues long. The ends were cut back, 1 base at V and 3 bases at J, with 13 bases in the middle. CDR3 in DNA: TGTGCCAGCAGCTTGCTCCCCGAAGATCACTATGGCTACACCTTC. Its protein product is CASSLLPEDHYGYTF.

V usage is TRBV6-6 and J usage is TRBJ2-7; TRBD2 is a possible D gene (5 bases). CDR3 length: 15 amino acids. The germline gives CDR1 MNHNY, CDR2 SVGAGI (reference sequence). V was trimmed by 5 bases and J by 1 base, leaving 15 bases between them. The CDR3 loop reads CASSDTSSVSYEQYF. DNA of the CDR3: TGTGCCAGCAGTGACACTAGTTCGGTGTCCTACGAGCAGTACTTC.

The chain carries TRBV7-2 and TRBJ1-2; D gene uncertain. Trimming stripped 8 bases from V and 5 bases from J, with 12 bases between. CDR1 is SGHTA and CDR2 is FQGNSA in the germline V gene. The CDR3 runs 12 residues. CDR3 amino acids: CASGTVGYGYTF. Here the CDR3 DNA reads TGTGCCAGCGGAACGGTAGGGTATGGCTACACCTTC.

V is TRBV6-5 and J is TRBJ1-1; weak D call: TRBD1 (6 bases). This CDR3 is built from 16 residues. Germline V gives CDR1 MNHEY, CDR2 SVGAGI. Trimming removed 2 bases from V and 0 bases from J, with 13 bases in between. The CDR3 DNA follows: TGTGCCAGCAGTTACGGGGGGCCGGGAATGAACACTGAAGCTTTCTTT. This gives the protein CASSYGGPGMNTEAFF.

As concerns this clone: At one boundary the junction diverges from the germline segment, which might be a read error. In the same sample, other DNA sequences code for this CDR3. The CDR3 reads CSVEGLAGTDTQYF. The CDR3 DNA follows: TGCAGCGTCGAAGGGCTAGCGGGCACAGATACGCAGTATTTT. This chain uses TRBV29-1 with TRBJ2-3; TRBD2 matches 7 bases. Germline V gene lookup returns CDR1 SQVTM and CDR2 ANQGSEA. CDR3 size: 14 residues.

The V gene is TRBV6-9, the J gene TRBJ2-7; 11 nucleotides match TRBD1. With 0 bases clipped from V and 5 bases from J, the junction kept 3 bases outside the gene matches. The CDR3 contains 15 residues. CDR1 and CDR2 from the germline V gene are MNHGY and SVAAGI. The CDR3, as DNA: TGTGCCAGCAGTTATTCCGGGGACAGGGGGGACGAGCAGTACTTC. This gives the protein CASSYSGDRGDEQYF.

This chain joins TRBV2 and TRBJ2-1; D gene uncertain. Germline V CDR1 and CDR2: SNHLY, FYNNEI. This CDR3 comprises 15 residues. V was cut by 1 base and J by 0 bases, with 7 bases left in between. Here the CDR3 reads CASSEGPSSYNEQFF. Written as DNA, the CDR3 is TGTGCCAGCAGTGAAGGGCCTAGCTCCTACAATGAGCAGTTCTTC. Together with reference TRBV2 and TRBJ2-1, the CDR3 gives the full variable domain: EPEVTQTPSHQVTQMGQEVILRCVPISNHLYFYWYRQILGQKVEFLVSFYNNEISEKSEIFDDQFSVERPDGSNFTLKIRSTKLEDSAMYFCASSEGPSSYNEQFFGPGTRLTVL.

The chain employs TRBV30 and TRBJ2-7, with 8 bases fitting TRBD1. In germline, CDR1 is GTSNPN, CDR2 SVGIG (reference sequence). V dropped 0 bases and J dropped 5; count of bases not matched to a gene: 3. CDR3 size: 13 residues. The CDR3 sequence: CAWSVDRANEQYF. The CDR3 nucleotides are TGTGCCTGGAGTGTGGACAGGGCCAACGAGCAGTACTTC.

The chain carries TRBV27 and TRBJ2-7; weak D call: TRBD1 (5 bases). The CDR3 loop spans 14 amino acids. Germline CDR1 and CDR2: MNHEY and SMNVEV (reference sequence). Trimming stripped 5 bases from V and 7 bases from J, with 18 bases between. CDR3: CASSPRQGWGEQYF. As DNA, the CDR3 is TGTGCCAGCAGTCCCCGGCAGGGCTGGGGAGAGCAGTACTTC.